Here is one TCR beta chain with its context. This clone was recorded only once. The antigen this receptor binds is unknown. Per-base qualities were not stored, and no clone one base away is much larger. Library preparation used the immunoSEQ multiplex PCR assay. For the multiplex PCR, a mixture combining 60 forward primers for TCR Vbeta segments and 13 reverse primers for TCR Jbeta segments was used. The CDR3 region of rearranged TCR beta genes was amplified from genomic DNA with a multiplex PCR assay. Amplified TCR beta libraries were sequenced as 87-base-pair reads on the Illumina HiSeq System. Turning to the authors' computational methods: In a later analysis, some 80 million unique TCR beta chains were counted across the 650 to 750 repertoires, and roughly 11 million of these chains were shared by at least two donors. To remove PCR and sequencing errors, raw reads were error-corrected and collapsed into unique sequences using a nearest-neighbor algorithm that merged closely related sequences. Alignment of CDR3 sequences to IMGT reference sequences was used to assign V, D and J gene segments. For a sequence to be retained, at least a six-nucleotide match to both a V gene segment and a J gene segment was required. A rearrangement was called productive if the CDR3 had no stop codons and remained in frame with V and J, and every other rearrangement was called non-productive. Following IMGT convention, CDR3 was defined as the stretch from the second conserved V-encoded cysteine up to the conserved J-encoded phenylalanine. The earlier analysis of about 620 of the donors excluded sequences that lacked an unambiguous match to a single V gene segment. In an earlier analysis of roughly 500 of the donors, V segments were called functional above 56.7% productive rearrangements and were called segregating when the between-donor standard deviation exceeded 5%. A statistical classification framework was built to diagnose cytomegalovirus status from the catalog of TCR beta chain sequences. In a later analysis, TCR nucleotide sequences were compared against IMGT/GENE-DB human TR gene sequences so that V and J genes could be assigned. The TCRdist pipeline was used in a later analysis to assign CDR3 sequences and most-parsimonious VDJ recombination scenarios. In a later analysis, each TCR beta chain was defined by its CDR3 amino acid sequence together with its V-gene family, and reads without a unique V-gene family were excluded. As a way to deal with suspected cross-contamination and a sequencing artifact, a later analysis dropped nearly 600 nucleotide sequences that were highly shared and had low generation probability. In a later analysis, a clonal expansion index for each public chain was calculated from normalized within-repertoire ranks of inferred template counts. In a later analysis, generation probabilities were computed with a VDJ recombination model fitted to out-of-frame rearrangements, and the resulting probabilities were checked against IGoR. Hypergeometric tests were used in a later analysis to score TCR-TCR, TCR-HLA and TCR-CMV co-occurrence, with a repertoire-size bias correction applied to the TCR pairs. To estimate false discovery rates, a later analysis permuted the HLA or CMV assignments 20 times. In a later analysis, co-occurring TCRs were grouped with DBSCAN, and TCRdist sequence similarity was added when clustering was performed within HLA-allele-positive subsets. Repertoires with fewer than 30,000 or more than 120,000 public chains were left out of co-occurrence clustering, as were five repertoires with anomalous nucleotide sharing. Here the immuneACCESS table is served through TCRdb, limited to in-frame sequences with V and J called. Missing clones are a known gap in these copies; in checked studies unresolved V genes cover under half, and the rest lacks a known reason. V, J and clone size were drawn from that table, and D and trimming were deduced from the DNA. The sample table shows about 130,000 clones, and roughly four fifths are seen once. 7.3% of the sample is held by the ten biggest clonotypes.

These data come from a study of cytomegalovirus exposure and HLA in healthy donors (dated by TCRdb to the late 2010s). Background on the whole study: In an earlier analysis of under 750 of the donors, less than 350 Gb of sequence data and 90 million to 120 million unique TCR beta sequences from 180 million or so T cells were reported. Roughly 300 gigabases of sequencing data and tens of millions of unique TCR sequences were included in an early release covering over 600 HLA-typed donors. Rather than drawing on any new phenotypic data, the later analysis identified candidate immune exposures from TCR beta sequences and the way those sequences occurred across donors. An earlier analysis of roughly 580 of the donors used high-throughput TCR beta sequencing to judge whether each TCR beta V gene segment behaved as functional or pseudogenic. Typing coverage varied by locus: roughly 629-640 donors for A, B, C, DRB1 and DQB1; more than 500 for DQA1; more than 600 for DPA1; about 450 for DPB1. The T cell repertoires of about 700 subjects were profiled by immunosequencing and related to cytomegalovirus serostatus. Because of strong linkage in the cohort, 5 or 6 DR-DQ haplotypes were treated as single units for association and clustering. Every discovery cohort repertoire had been produced on one sequencing platform. HLA typing covered class I and class II loci at four-digit resolution. In a later genetic analysis, genome-wide SNP genotypes for about 55% of the roughly 700 donors were used, and that subset was treated as a discovery cohort. A later analysis re-examined previously published TCR beta repertoires from hundreds of donors and added high-resolution HLA genotyping to investigate patterns of TCR occurrence. The aim of the study was to test whether cataloging public T cell receptors could identify signatures of past pathogen exposure. To predict cytomegalovirus infection status, the study combined high-throughput TCR immunosequencing, statistical association of individual TCRs with disease status, and machine learning. In addition to the first cohort of around 670 subjects, a separate validation cohort of under 150 different subjects was used. Across about 370 genotyped donors of the cohort, an average of approximately 240,000 unique TCR beta nucleotide sequences per donor were sequenced, and around 20% of those sequences were non-productive. Donor age, sex, ethnicity and CMV serostatus were compiled together with the repertoire data. The genetic ancestry cluster associated with self-reported Caucasian donors included about four fifths of the 300 to 400 genotyped donors. General study outcomes and caveats: Sequencing depth was assumed to be roughly uniform across donors in the presence/absence analyses, though that assumption may not hold. According to a later analysis, parvovirus B19, influenza, CMV and Epstein-Barr virus appeared linked to several top co-occurrence clusters. CMV serostatus was the only immune exposure information available for the cohort. A further reported finding was that TCR beta sequences accurately predicted the HLA-A and HLA-B alleles for most subjects in the first cohort. Some IMGT-functional V segments, including TRBV6-2 and TRBV6-3, could not be distinguished by the 87-base-pair reads and were therefore excluded. Correlated functional status among segregating V segments might reflect linkage disequilibrium, but an unknown experimental factor could not be ruled out. A total of fewer than 200 TCR beta chains were listed by the study as associated with cytomegalovirus. This cohort had only TCR beta chains sequenced, and the lack of alpha or paired-chain data limited which features could be detected. While some public TCRs were present in many individuals, most TCR sequences turned up only very rarely across donors. In both the original and validation cohorts, the classifier was reported to diagnose cytomegalovirus status with high specificity and sensitivity. In a later analysis, HLA-associated TCR beta chains were found to be more clonally expanded and to have lower generation probabilities than equally common non-associated chains. It was suggested by the authors that the approach could potentially be generalized to other disease states and immunological phenotypes. Because HLA typing was missing for some donors at each locus, association tests included only the typed subset. Because counts were too low, approximately 15 rarely observed V segments, including chromosome 9 orphons, were excluded from the earlier analysis of 587 of the donors. According to a later analysis, most CMV-associated TCR beta chains appeared to be HLA-restricted, and the HLA associations seemed to be driven largely by CMV exposure. In a later analysis, TCR association rates were found to vary across HLA loci, with the most associated TCRs seen for DRB1 alleles and the fewest for HLA-C alleles. A later analysis associated 15,000 or so TCR beta sequences with specific HLA alleles at a false discovery rate of 0.05. In an earlier analysis of approximately 590 of the donors, most TCR beta V segments appeared in productive rearrangements about 87% or about 30% of the time, broadly matching IMGT annotations. When HLA alleles, especially DR and DQ, strongly co-occurred, TCR associations were difficult to assign to individual alleles. In vitro tests confirmed that a few of the cytomegalovirus-associated TCR beta chains recognize cytomegalovirus antigens. A cluster of highly shared sequence variants was judged likely to represent a technical artifact of the sequencing pipeline. In a later genetic analysis, fewer N-insertions in productive TCRs were reported among donors in an Asian-associated ancestry cluster than the approximately 670-donor mean. An association between a missense DCLRE1C variant and V-gene and J-gene trimming of TCR beta chains was found in a later genetic analysis and replicated in an independent cohort.

V is trimmed back by 3 bases and J by 10 bases, and the junction contains 9 bases that no gene match accounts for. Sequences MDHEN (CDR1) and SYDVKM (CDR2) are obtained from the germline V gene. From its cysteine to its phenylalanine, the CDR3 spans 14 amino acids. Solely the CDR3 DNA is kept, with 42 bases framed from the first base. The cohort was made up of several hundred healthy bone marrow donors. All cohort members were sampled while nominally healthy, although unrecorded immune exposures were likely present. The donor tested CMV seronegative and was one of the 352 seronegative cohort members. A peripheral blood sample was collected from each donor, and TCR beta sequencing was performed on peripheral blood mononuclear cells. Genomic DNA extraction from the blood cell samples was performed with the Qiagen DNeasy Blood Extraction Kit.

The rearranged segments are TRBV28 and TRBJ2-1; the central 7 bases match TRBD2. The origin of this receptor is a male donor in good health and CMV-seronegative. Sequencing used PBMCs. The DNA sequence is as follows: TGTGCCAGCAGTTTCCGGGGACTAAGGAGCGAGCAGTTCTTC. Its protein product is CASSFRGLRSEQFF.